Listed here are 8 T cell receptor beta chains from one sample, sequenced in a study of blood T cells in healthy people across ages. A J-beta primer mix and a sample-barcoded 5' primer were used in a second PCR of roughly 6 to 12 cycles. MiXCR, applied by TCRdb to the 5' RACE reads, yields one record per CDR3 protein. The table includes some 550,000 distinct CDR3 sequences, around 48% detected once. The sample taken for sequencing was blood. The receptor source for this set is a man at least 80 years old in good health.

This chain links TRBV10-1 with TRBJ2-7; D gene ambiguous. V lost 11 bases to trimming and J lost 2 bases, with 19 bases between them. Germline values: CDR1 WNHNN, CDR2 SYGVQD (reference sequence). The CDR3 contains 14 residues. CDR3 in DNA: TGCGCCCTCCTGGCGGAAAGTATAACCTACGAGCAGTACTTC. It encodes CALLAESITYEQYF.

The chain links TRBV20-1 to TRBJ2-1; weak D call: TRBD2 (5 bases). Germline V gives CDR1 DFQATT, CDR2 SNEGSKA (reference sequence). The V end lost 1 base, the J end lost 3 bases, and 13 bases lay between the germline ends. The CDR3 loop spans 15 amino acids. As DNA, the CDR3 is TGCAGTGCTAGAGCGGCAGCGGTCAACTACAATGAGCAGTTCTTC. Translating gives CSARAAAVNYNEQFF.

The J gene is TRBJ2-5, the V gene TRBV11-1; D possibly uses TRBD1 or TRBD2 (6 bases each). Germline V gives CDR1 SGHAT, CDR2 FQDESV (reference sequence). V was trimmed by 6 bases and J by 4 bases, leaving 15 bases between them. This CDR3 spans 14 amino acids. Here the CDR3 reads CASRQPEGGETQYF. The CDR3 DNA is TGTGCCAGCAGACAACCTGAGGGGGGAGAGACCCAGTACTTC.

This clonotype was detected a few times. The chain is built from TRBV12-3 or TRBV12-4 and TRBJ2-7; 10 bases match TRBD2. The CDR3 totals 14 residues. V shed 6 bases, J shed 4 bases, and the junction held 6 bases outside the gene matches. This chain's CDR3 is CASSLSGGVYEQYF. As DNA, the CDR3 is TGTGCCAGCAGCCTGAGCGGGGGGGTGTACGAGCAGTACTTC.

This clonotype was detected a few times. This chain joins TRBV7-9 and TRBJ2-1; the D gene is possibly TRBD2 (6 bases). Trimming shortened V by 4 bases and J by 4 bases, and 11 bases separated the two germline ends. This CDR3 has 14 amino acids. Germline V lookup: CDR1 SEHNR, CDR2 FQNEAQ (reference sequence). The CDR3 spells CASSSGGVYNEQFF. The CDR3 region has the DNA TGTGCCAGCAGCTCCGGAGGGGTATACAATGAGCAGTTCTTC.

A remark on this clonotype: A read error may explain this, as a much larger clone is one base away. The V call is TRBV6-6, the J call TRBJ1-2, with D unclear. The CDR3 has 13 residues. Germline V gene data show CDR1 as MNHNY and CDR2 as SVGAGI (reference sequence). The CDR3 reads CASCYSAVYDYTF. CDR3 coding DNA: TGTGCCAGCTGTTACTCGGCAGTCTATGACTACACCTTC.

The genes are TRBV7-3 and TRBJ1-1; 7 bases line up with TRBD1. CDR1 is SGHTA and CDR2 is FQGTGA in the germline V gene. The CDR3 is 13 amino acids. V shed 5 bases and J 8 bases; nucleotides not matched to a gene: 8. The CDR3: CASSRTSTGEAFF. DNA of the CDR3: TGTGCCAGCAGCCGAACCTCGACAGGGGAAGCTTTCTTT.

This clonotype was picked up a small number of times. The chain is built from TRBV20-1 and TRBJ2-5; D is perhaps TRBD1 or TRBD2 (5 bases each). This CDR3 has 13 residues. Trimming removed 3 bases from V and 4 bases from J, with 12 bases in between. In germline, CDR1 is DFQATT, CDR2 SNEGSKA (reference sequence). CDR3: CSARRAGRETQYF. The CDR3 nucleotides read TGCAGTGCTAGGCGGGCAGGGCGAGAGACCCAGTACTTC.